The 28 T cell receptor beta chains reported below all come from one sample, sequenced in a study of cytomegalovirus exposure and HLA in healthy donors. 60 Vbeta and 13 Jbeta primers were used in PCR. The table came from immunoSEQ multiplex PCR; TCRdb's copy has only in-frame clones and leaves some out. Of about 150,000 clones in the sample, 65% to 80% were seen once. Sample: PBMCs. The receptors were sampled from a man between 40 and 49 years old in good health and CMV-seropositive.

This clone has more than one count but fewer than ten. The rearrangement links TRBV7-9 to TRBJ2-5; a possible D gene is TRBD2 (6 bases). The V end lost 1 base, the J end lost 5 bases, and 17 bases lay between the germline ends. The CDR3 sequence is 16 residues long. The germline CDR1 and CDR2 sequences are SEHNR and FQNEAQ (reference sequence). The CDR3 reads CASSLVGRGAGETQYF. CDR3 coding DNA: TGTGCCAGCAGCTTAGTCGGGCGGGGCGCCGGGGAGACCCAGTACTTC.

The J gene is TRBJ2-7, the V gene TRBV4-3, with D unresolved. The CDR3 totals 14 residues. V was clipped by 0 bases and J by 1 base, with 7 bases between them. CDR1 and CDR2 from the germline V gene are LGHNA and YSLEER. In DNA, the CDR3 is TGCGCCAGCAGCCAAGAGCCCCTATCCTACGAGCAGTACTTC. Protein: CASSQEPLSYEQYF.

This chain connects TRBV7-2 to TRBJ2-2; D is possibly TRBD1 (6 bases). V lost 5 bases, J lost 6 bases, and 7 bases lay in between. This CDR3 is 12 amino acids long. CDR1 SGHTA and CDR2 FQGNSA come from the germline V gene. CDR3 protein: CASSTGPGELFF. The CDR3 region has the DNA TGTGCCAGCAGCACAGGGCCCGGGGAGCTGTTTTTT.

This clone was observed a single time. The CDR3 DNA is TGCGCCAGCAGCCAAGATGAATGGAGGGAGCAGTACTTC. Translated: CASSQDEWREQYF. The genes are TRBV4-3 and TRBJ2-7, with D possibly matching TRBD2 (5 bases). Germline V gives CDR1 LGHNA, CDR2 YSLEER. The V and J ends lost 0 bases and 7 bases respectively, with 10 bases between them. This CDR3 region has 13 residues.

The chain recombines TRBV5-4 with TRBJ2-3; no clear D gene. The germline gives CDR1 SGHNT, CDR2 YYREEE (reference sequence). The V and J ends lost 0 bases and 5 bases respectively, with 4 bases between them. This CDR3 contains 12 residues. CDR3 sequence (DNA): TGTGCCAGCAGCTTGGATAAAGATACGCAGTATTTT. This encodes CASSLDKDTQYF.

A remark on this clone: Other DNA sequences in the same sample also yield this CDR3. The chain uses TRBV6-1 and TRBJ2-7; 7 bases are a match to TRBD1. Germline trimming cut 2 bases from V and 3 bases from J; bases unmatched to any gene: 4. CDR3 length: 14 amino acids. The V gene's germline CDR1 is MNHNS and CDR2 SASEGT. In DNA form, the CDR3 reads TGTGCCAGCAGTGAAACAGACAGGGACTACGAGCAGTACTTC. Amino acid sequence: CASSETDRDYEQYF.

The sample holds one count of this clone. The V call is TRBV28, the J call TRBJ1-4; perhaps TRBD1 as D (6 bases). Per germline, CDR1 MDHEN and CDR2 SYDVKM. V gave up 8 bases and J gave up 6 bases, with 13 bases separating them. CDR3 size: 13 residues. The CDR3 DNA reads TGTGCCAGCCGGGGGGCACAACATGAAAAACTGTTTTTT. This translates into CASRGAQHEKLFF.

This rearrangement joins TRBV6-1 to TRBJ1-5, with D maybe TRBD1 (6 bases). Trimming pared 6 bases from V and 5 bases from J, leaving 14 bases between. Germline V lookup: CDR1 MNHNS, CDR2 SASEGT. There are 14 residues in the CDR3. Here the CDR3 reads CASSRTGFYQPQHF. CDR3 nucleotides: TGTGCCAGCAGCCGTACAGGGTTTTATCAGCCCCAGCATTTT.

The V call is TRBV6-5, the J call TRBJ2-5; 9 nucleotides line up with TRBD1. The tail of the sequence fits TRBJ2-7 better, so the J call may be wrong. The germline V gene encodes CDR1 MNHEY and CDR2 SVGAGI. CDR3 length equals 15 residues. The CDR3 DNA follows: TGTGCCAGCAGAGCAGACAGGGGGAGCACCTACGAGCAGTACTTC. Its translation: CASRADRGSTYEQYF.

This clone was detected only once. V is TRBV18 and J is TRBJ2-1; TRBD2 is a possible D gene (5 bases). The CDR3 is 15 residues long. Trimming removed 2 bases from V and 1 base from J, with 9 bases in between. Germline CDR1 KGHSH, CDR2 LQKENI. The DNA of the CDR3 is TGTGCCAGCTCACCAATCCAGCGGTCCTACAATGAGCAGTTCTTC. This codes for CASSPIQRSYNEQFF.

V and J are TRBV9 and TRBJ2-1, with 7 nucleotides matching TRBD1. V lost 0 bases, J lost 4 bases, and 4 bases stayed unmatched. The CDR3 loop spans 15 amino acids. Germline V lookup: CDR1 SGDLS, CDR2 YYNGEE. In nucleotides, the CDR3 is TGTGCCAGCAGCGTAGGGGACAGTGGTTACAATGAGCAGTTCTTC. Translation: CASSVGDSGYNEQFF.

The chain's CDR3 is CASSQDRGSGANVLTF. CDR3 sequence (DNA): TGCGCCAGCAGCCAAGACAGGGGCTCTGGGGCCAACGTCCTGACTTTC. This sequence joins TRBV4-1 and TRBJ2-6, with D possibly matching TRBD1 (6 bases). This CDR3 is 16 amino acids long. The V gene's germline CDR1 is MGHRA and CDR2 YSYEKL. Trimming removed 0 bases at V and 0 bases at J, with 6 bases between.

The CDR3 DNA follows: TGTGCCAGCAGTAAGACAGGGCTCGAGCAGTACTTC. Translating it yields CASSKTGLEQYF. V gene TRBV6-5 combines with J gene TRBJ2-7, with 7 bases fitting TRBD1. The CDR3 consists of 12 residues. V shed 5 bases, J shed 6 bases, and the junction held 4 bases outside the gene matches. Per the germline V gene, CDR1 is MNHEY and CDR2 is SVGAGI.

The gene calls are TRBV27 and TRBJ2-2; TRBD2 agrees at 8 bases. This CDR3 comprises 13 residues. After removal of 3 bases from V and 6 bases from J, the junction contained 0 bases not matched to a gene. Germline loops: CDR1 MNHEY, CDR2 SMNVEV (reference sequence). CDR3 protein: CASSFGGAGELFF. CDR3 nucleotides: TGTGCCAGCAGTTTCGGGGGGGCCGGGGAGCTGTTTTTT.

The rearrangement links TRBV29-1 to TRBJ2-2; TRBD2 matches at 7 bases. Unmatched junction bases numbered 5, after V lost 7 bases and J lost 0 bases. The CDR3 runs 14 residues. Germline V lookup: CDR1 SQVTM, CDR2 ANQGSEA. As DNA, the CDR3 is TGCAGCGGATTGGGAGGGGCGAACACCGGGGAGCTGTTTTTT. Its protein is CSGLGGANTGELFF.

The chain has TRBV29-1 and TRBJ2-1; 7 bases line up with TRBD2. From germline, CDR1 is SQVTM and CDR2 ANQGSEA. The V gene end was trimmed by 8 bases and the J gene end by 5 bases; junction bases not matched to a gene: 12. The CDR3 length is 14 residues. CDR3 sequence: CSTLPQLADNEQFF. As DNA, the CDR3 is TGCAGCACTCTCCCCCAGCTAGCGGACAATGAGCAGTTCTTC.

This chain joins TRBV4-1 and TRBJ2-3, with TRBD2 matching over 9 bases. Unmatched junction bases numbered 13, after V lost 5 bases and J lost 1 base. The germline gives CDR1 MGHRA, CDR2 YSYEKL. CDR3 length: 18 residues. CDR3 sequence: CASSVKPSGVGGTDTQYF. DNA for the CDR3: TGCGCCAGCAGCGTAAAGCCTAGCGGGGTAGGGGGCACAGATACGCAGTATTTT.

This rearrangement joins TRBV11-2 to TRBJ1-4, with TRBD1 identical over 7 bases. The CDR3 contains 17 residues. The V and J ends lost 2 bases and 8 bases, in that order; junction bases with no gene match: 14. Germline assignment: CDR1 SGHAT and CDR2 FQNNGV. The CDR3 DNA sequence: TGTGCCAGCAGCTTACACGGTACAGGGGCCCCCAAAGAAAAACTGTTTTTT. Encoded protein: CASSLHGTGAPKEKLFF.

The rearrangement links TRBV7-2 to TRBJ2-1; possible D gene TRBD1, 5 bases. V gave up 2 bases and J gave up 7 bases, with 21 bases separating them. The CDR3 extends over 17 amino acids. Germline values: CDR1 SGHTA, CDR2 FQGNSA. The CDR3 reads CASSLRAGGHLRNEQFF. In DNA form, the CDR3 reads TGTGCCAGCAGCTTAAGGGCAGGCGGACATCTTCGGAATGAGCAGTTCTTC. Based on the CDR3 plus reference TRBV7-2 and TRBJ2-1, the full variable domain is GAGVSQSPSNKVTEKGKDVELRCDPISGHTALYWYRQSLGQGLEFLIYFQGNSAPDKSGLPSDRFSAERTGGSVSTLTIQRTQQEDSAVYLCASSLRAGGHLRNEQFFGPGTRLTVL.

This clone was recorded once. The V call is TRBV27, the J call TRBJ2-2, with 7 nucleotides matching TRBD1. This CDR3 spans 14 amino acids. Unmatched junction bases numbered 1, after V lost 3 bases and J lost 3 bases. Germline lookup yields CDR1 MNHEY and CDR2 SMNVEV (reference sequence). CDR3 region: CASSLGQYTGELFF. CDR3 DNA sequence: TGTGCCAGCAGTTTGGGACAGTACACCGGGGAGCTGTTTTTT.

The chain uses TRBV27 and TRBJ2-2; maybe TRBD2 (5 bases). The CDR3 is 13 amino acids. The germline V gene has CDR1 MNHEY and CDR2 SMNVEV (reference sequence). V lost 3 bases, J lost 5 bases, and 7 bases lay in between. CDR3 sequence: CASSFRETGELFF. The CDR3, as DNA: TGTGCCAGCAGTTTCCGGGAAACCGGGGAGCTGTTTTTT.

As to this clone: An end of the junction differs from the germline gene, which may be a read error. The chain uses TRBV7-9 and TRBJ1-1; D ambiguous. CDR1 SEHNR and CDR2 FQNEAQ come from the germline V gene (reference sequence). The CDR3 is made up of 10 amino acids. CDR3 in amino acids: CSSRQVEAFF. DNA for the CDR3: TGTTCCAGCAGGCAGGTTGAAGCTTTCTTT.

The chain links TRBV13 to TRBJ1-1; D possibly corresponds to TRBD1 (6 bases). Germline V CDR1 and CDR2: PRHDT, FYEKMQ (reference sequence). Trimming took off 2 bases at V and 0 bases at J, with 13 bases between the two ends. The CDR3 sequence is 16 residues long. CDR3 coding DNA: TGTGCCAGCAGCTTAAGGGGGGGTTCTATGAACACTGAAGCTTTCTTT. Translated: CASSLRGGSMNTEAFF.

The chain combines TRBV5-6 with TRBJ1-1; D perhaps matches TRBD1 (5 bases). The V end was cut by 0 bases, the J end by 11 bases, with 8 bases between. The CDR3 extends over 11 amino acids. Germline-derived CDR1 and CDR2 are SGHDT and YYEEEE. The CDR3 DNA reads as TGTGCCAGCAGCTTGGAGGGGAGGGCTTTCTTT. This sequence encodes CASSLEGRAFF.

The CDR3 region has the DNA TGTGCCAGCAGCCCAACAGGGAACACCATATATTTT. Its protein is CASSPTGNTIYF. The V call is TRBV7-9, the J call TRBJ1-3, with a weak D call TRBD1 (6 bases). The CDR3 is 12 residues long. Germline loops: CDR1 SEHNR, CDR2 FQNEAQ (reference sequence). Trimming took off 5 bases at V and 7 bases at J, with 9 bases between the two ends.

This rearrangement joins TRBV11-3 to TRBJ2-1, with D possibly being TRBD2 (6 bases). The length of the CDR3 is 15 residues. Trimming took 0 bases from V and 3 from J, leaving 9 bases between them. Germline CDR1 reads SGHNT; CDR2 reads YENEEA. CDR3 loop: CASSLDPGGYNEQFF. The CDR3 DNA follows: TGTGCCAGCAGCTTAGACCCCGGGGGCTACAATGAGCAGTTCTTC.

The V call is TRBV9, the J call TRBJ2-6, with no clear D. Trimming left V 4 bases short and J 1 base short, with 9 bases between. The CDR3 has 15 amino acids. Germline V gene lookup returns CDR1 SGDLS and CDR2 YYNGEE. DNA for the CDR3: TGTGCCAGCAGCCCAGGCCCATCTGGGGCCAACGTCCTGACTTTC. Residues: CASSPGPSGANVLTF.

About this clone itself: Here the CDR3 omits its conserved ending phenylalanine or tryptophan, so a read error is the likely source. The DNA is omitted, as the CDR3 cannot be located on it reliably, and the CDR3 follows TCRdb's listing. The chain combines TRBV4-1 with TRBJ2-7; TRBD2, the D gene given by the table, was not confirmed from the DNA. The CDR3 contains 13 residues when both ends are counted. Germline V gene data show CDR1 as MGHRA and CDR2 as YSYEKL. This chain's CDR3 is CASSLLPGTHPAL.